Shown below are 21 T cell receptor beta chains from a single sample sequenced in a study of blood T cell repertoires in COVID-19. Data came from immunoSEQ multiplex PCR; TCRdb stores just in-frame clones and leaves some out. Of 160,000 or so clones listed, approximately 90% were seen once; the top ten hold about a tenth. Sequencing input: peripheral blood. The receptors were sampled from a woman in her 70s with COVID-19, enrolled during active disease.

V gene TRBV5-1 combines with J gene TRBJ1-1, with D unclear. The germline gives CDR1 SGHRS, CDR2 YFSETQ. Trimming shortened V by 4 bases and J by 6 bases, and 16 bases separated the two germline ends. This CDR3 is 14 amino acids long. CDR3: CASSPTGGSPEAFF. The CDR3 DNA sequence: TGCGCCAGCAGCCCAACGGGAGGCTCCCCTGAAGCTTTCTTT. The whole variable domain, filled in from reference TRBV5-1 and TRBJ1-1, reads KAGVTQTPRYLIKTRGQQVTLSCSPISGHRSVSWYQQTPGQGLQFLFEYFSETQRNKGNFPGRFSGRQFSNSRSEMNVSTLELGDSALYLCASSPTGGSPEAFFGQGTRLTVV.

J is TRBJ1-1 and V is TRBV29-1, with TRBD1 identical over 9 bases. With V trimmed by 5 bases and J by 4 bases, 8 bases remained unmatched. The CDR3 contains 14 residues. Germline V gene data show CDR1 as SQVTM and CDR2 as ANQGSEA. The CDR3 loop reads CSVSTGGAGTEAFF. The CDR3 coding sequence is TGCAGCGTTTCCACAGGGGGCGCCGGCACTGAAGCTTTCTTT.

The CDR3 nucleotides are TGTGCCAGCAGTCCGGGGACTCCTCCAGACCTCTCTGGAAACACCATATATTTT. The encoded protein is CASSPGTPPDLSGNTIYF. This rearrangement joins TRBV7-9 to TRBJ1-3; perhaps TRBD1 as D (5 bases). The CDR3 spans 18 residues. Between the trimmed V and J ends, which lost 6 bases and 0 bases, there was a span of 21 bases. CDR1 SEHNR and CDR2 FQNEAQ come from the germline V gene (reference sequence).

The chain couples TRBV3-1 (or the pseudogene TRBV3-2) to TRBJ1-1; TRBD1 is a possible D gene (6 bases). The germline V gene has CDR1 LGHDT and CDR2 YNNKEL (reference sequence). V dropped 4 bases and J dropped 0 bases, with 9 bases sitting between them. The CDR3 has 14 amino acids. The CDR3 coding sequence is TGTGCCAGCAGCCTGGGACAACTGAACACTGAAGCTTTCTTT. It yields the protein CASSLGQLNTEAFF.

This chain uses TRBV7-2 with TRBJ1-4, with TRBD1 as a possible D gene (5 bases). Germline-derived CDR1 and CDR2 are SGHTA and FQGNSA. The V and J ends lost 4 bases and 8 bases respectively, with 14 bases between them. The CDR3 is made up of 14 amino acids. In DNA form, the CDR3 reads TGTGCCAGCAGCTCCCAGGGAGGAAGGGAAAAACTGTTTTTT. It codes for CASSSQGGREKLFF.

The chain recombines TRBV6-5 with TRBJ1-1; D is ambiguous. The length of the CDR3 is 16 residues. CDR1 is MNHEY, CDR2 SVGAGI, per germline. The V end was cut by 0 bases, the J end by 2 bases, with 13 bases between. CDR3 residues: CASSYSRRGSNTEAFF. CDR3 DNA: TGTGCCAGCAGTTACTCGAGGCGAGGGAGTAACACTGAAGCTTTCTTT.

In nucleotides, the CDR3 is TGTGCCAGCAGTACCAACAACAGGGGAGGATATTCACCCCTCCACTTT. Its protein is CASSTNNRGGYSPLHF. The rearrangement links TRBV28 to TRBJ1-6; TRBD1 matches at 7 bases. Germline trimming cut 5 bases from V and 8 bases from J; bases unmatched to any gene: 12. The CDR3 extends over 16 amino acids. Looked up from germline, CDR1 is MDHEN and CDR2 is SYDVKM.

The genes are TRBV5-4 and TRBJ1-4; D possibly corresponds to TRBD1 (5 bases). CDR1 is SGHNT, CDR2 YYREEE, per germline (reference sequence). V was clipped by 0 bases and J by 7 bases, with 7 bases between them. CDR3 size: 13 residues. For the CDR3, the DNA is TGTGCCAGCAGCTTGGCCGGGGGTGAAAAACTGTTTTTT. Its protein product is CASSLAGGEKLFF.

This chain links TRBV3-1 (or the pseudogene TRBV3-2) with TRBJ1-6; 7 bases align to TRBD1. Germline V lookup: CDR1 LGHDT, CDR2 YNNKEL (reference sequence). The CDR3 runs 14 residues. The V and J ends lost 1 base and 7 bases, in that order; junction bases with no gene match: 1. The CDR3, as DNA: TGTGCCAGCAGCCAAGTGGACAGGAATTCACCCCTCCACTTT. It specifies CASSQVDRNSPLHF.

Here the CDR3 reads CSASLSYSNQPQHF. The CDR3 bases are TGCAGTGCTAGTCTTAGCTACAGCAATCAGCCCCAGCATTTT. The chain uses TRBV20-1 and TRBJ1-5; D is unclear. The CDR3 is 14 amino acids. CDR1 and CDR2 from the germline V gene are DFQATT and SNEGSKA (reference sequence). Trimming stripped 3 bases from V and 1 base from J, with 10 bases between.

CDR3 DNA: TGTGCCAGCAGCGGGCAAATCTTGAGCGAGACAGGGATCTATGGCTACACCTTC. This codes for CASSGQILSETGIYGYTF. The chain combines TRBV5-8 with TRBJ1-2, with 7 positions matching TRBD1. In germline, CDR1 is SGHTS, CDR2 YDEGEE. This CDR3 has 18 residues. Germline trimming cut 4 bases from V and 4 bases from J; bases unmatched to any gene: 19.

CDR3 in amino acids: CASSDSAEGSPLHF. The CDR3 region has the DNA TGTGCCAGCAGTGACTCCGCGGAGGGTTCACCCCTCCACTTT. The rearrangement joins TRBV6-4 to TRBJ1-6; D not certain. The V and J ends lost 0 bases and 9 bases respectively, with 9 bases between them. Germline V gene data show CDR1 as MRHNA and CDR2 as SNTAGT. The CDR3 has 14 amino acids.

The chain has TRBV6-1 and TRBJ2-2; TRBD2 might be the D (6 bases). Germline CDR1 is MNHNS and CDR2 is SASEGT. CDR3 size: 16 residues. The ends were cut back, 4 bases at V and 6 bases at J, with 18 bases in the middle. The CDR3 DNA is TGTGCCAGCAGTGCGCGGGACTCCGTGTGGGCCGGGGAGCTGTTTTTT. Amino acids: CASSARDSVWAGELFF.

In DNA form, the CDR3 reads TGTGCCTGGAGTGTGGAGGGGATGGGTGGCTACACCTTC. This translates into CAWSVEGMGGYTF. The chain carries TRBV30 and TRBJ1-2; TRBD1 is a possible D gene (5 bases). The germline gives CDR1 GTSNPN, CDR2 SVGIG (reference sequence). V lost 0 bases, J lost 7 bases, and 12 bases lay in between. This CDR3 has 13 residues.

The chain couples TRBV9 to TRBJ2-7; no firm D call. The length of the CDR3 is 13 residues. Per germline, CDR1 SGDLS and CDR2 YYNGEE. The V end lost 0 bases, the J end lost 6 bases, and 10 bases lay between the germline ends. The CDR3 DNA reads as TGTGCCAGCAGCGTAGGGCAGGAATCCGAGCAGTACTTC. Translated, it gives CASSVGQESEQYF.

This clone is a singleton in its sample. This chain links TRBV28 with TRBJ1-5; 9 nucleotides agree with TRBD1. The CDR3 extends over 17 amino acids. Germline V gives CDR1 MDHEN, CDR2 SYDVKM. The J segment lost 1 base and the V segment lost 3 bases, leaving 7 bases of the junction unmatched. The DNA for the CDR3 is TGTGCCAGCAGTTTTTCAAGAGGACAGGGGAGCAATCAGCCCCAGCATTTT. Translating gives CASSFSRGQGSNQPQHF.

The chain combines TRBV10-3 with TRBJ1-1; D call uncertain. Trimming pared 0 bases from V and 1 base from J, leaving 3 bases between. The CDR3 loop spans 13 amino acids. CDR1 ENHRY and CDR2 SYGVKD come from the germline V gene. The CDR3 region is CAISESWNTEAFF. The CDR3 nucleotides read TGTGCCATCAGTGAGTCCTGGAACACTGAAGCTTTCTTT.

The table lists this clone with a few counts. The gene calls are TRBV7-9 and TRBJ1-1; possible D gene TRBD1, 6 bases. The CDR3 spans 14 residues. Germline V gene data show CDR1 as SEHNR and CDR2 as FQNEAQ (reference sequence). With 5 bases removed from V and 5 bases from J, the gap between germline ends came to 15 bases. The CDR3 nucleotides read TGTGCCAGCAGCCCCAACAGGGTTGTGACTGAAGCTTTCTTT. Translating it yields CASSPNRVVTEAFF. The whole variable domain, filled in from reference TRBV7-9 and TRBJ1-1, reads DTGVSQNPRHKITKRGQNVTFRCDPISEHNRLYWYRQTLGQGPEFLTYFQNEAQLEKSRLLSDRFSAERPKGSFSTLEIQRTEQGDSAMYLCASSPNRVVTEAFFGQGTRLTVV.

The chain links TRBV29-1 to TRBJ1-6; TRBD1 matches 9 bases. V lost 7 bases, J lost 10 bases, and 8 bases stayed unmatched. Germline lookup yields CDR1 SQVTM and CDR2 ANQGSEA. The CDR3 is 13 amino acids. The CDR3 DNA sequence: TGCAGCGGGCGGGACAGGGAGGGATCACCCCTCCACTTT. Protein sequence: CSGRDREGSPLHF.

The rearrangement joins TRBV5-1 to TRBJ1-2; 9 nucleotides line up with TRBD1. The germline CDR1 and CDR2 sequences are SGHRS and YFSETQ. The CDR3 sequence is 13 residues long. V was clipped by 2 bases and J by 6 bases; unmatched bases: 2. The CDR3 protein is CASSFGQGNGYTF. Written as DNA, the CDR3 is TGCGCCAGCAGCTTTGGACAGGGGAATGGCTACACCTTC.

The chain combines TRBV3-1 (or the pseudogene TRBV3-2) with TRBJ1-1; the D gene is possibly TRBD1 (6 bases). The CDR3 totals 16 residues. Germline CDR1 is LGHDT and CDR2 is YNNKEL (reference sequence). Trimming pared 3 bases from V and 1 base from J, leaving 15 bases between. Here the CDR3 DNA reads TGTGCCAGCAGCCAGCGGGGGGCCGGCCCGAACACTGAAGCTTTCTTT. Protein product: CASSQRGAGPNTEAFF.